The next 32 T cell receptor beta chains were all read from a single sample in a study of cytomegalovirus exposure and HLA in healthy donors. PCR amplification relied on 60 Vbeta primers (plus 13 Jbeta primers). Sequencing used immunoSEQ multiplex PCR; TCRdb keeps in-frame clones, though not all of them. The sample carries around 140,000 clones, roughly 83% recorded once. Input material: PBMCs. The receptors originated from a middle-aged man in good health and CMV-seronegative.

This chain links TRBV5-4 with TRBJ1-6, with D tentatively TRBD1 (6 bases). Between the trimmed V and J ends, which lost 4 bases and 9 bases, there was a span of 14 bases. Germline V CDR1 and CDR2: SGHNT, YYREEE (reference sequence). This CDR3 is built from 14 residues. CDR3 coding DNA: TGTGCCAGCAGCCTTGAGAGGGGGATTTCACCCCTCCACTTT. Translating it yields CASSLERGISPLHF.

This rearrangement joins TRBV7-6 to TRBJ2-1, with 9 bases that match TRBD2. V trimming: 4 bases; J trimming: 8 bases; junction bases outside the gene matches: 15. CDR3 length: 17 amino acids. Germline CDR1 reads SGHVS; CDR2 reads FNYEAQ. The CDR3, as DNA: TGTGCCAGCAGCTCAAGACTAGCGGAGGGGGGTACCGATGAGCAGTTCTTC. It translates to CASSSRLAEGGTDEQFF.

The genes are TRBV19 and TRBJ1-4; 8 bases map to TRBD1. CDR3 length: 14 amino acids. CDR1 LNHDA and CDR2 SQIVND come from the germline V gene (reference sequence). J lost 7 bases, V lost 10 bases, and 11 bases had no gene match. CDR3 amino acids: CATRPDRAAEKLFF. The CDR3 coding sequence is TGTGCCACCCGACCGGACAGGGCGGCTGAAAAACTGTTTTTT.

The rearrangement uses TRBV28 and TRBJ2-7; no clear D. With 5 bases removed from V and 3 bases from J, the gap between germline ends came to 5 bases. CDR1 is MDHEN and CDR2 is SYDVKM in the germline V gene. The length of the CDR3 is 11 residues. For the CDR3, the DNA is TGTGCCAGCAGTCCTCGCTACGAGCAGTACTTC. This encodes CASSPRYEQYF.

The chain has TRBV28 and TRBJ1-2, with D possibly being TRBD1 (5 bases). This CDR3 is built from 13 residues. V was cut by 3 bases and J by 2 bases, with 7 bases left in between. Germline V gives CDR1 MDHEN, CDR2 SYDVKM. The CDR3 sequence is CASSLTVNYGYTF. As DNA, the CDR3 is TGTGCCAGCAGTTTGACAGTAAACTATGGCTACACCTTC.

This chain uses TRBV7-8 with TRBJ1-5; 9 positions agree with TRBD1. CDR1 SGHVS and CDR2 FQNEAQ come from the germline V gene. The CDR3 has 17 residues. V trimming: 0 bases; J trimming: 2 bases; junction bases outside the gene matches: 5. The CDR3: CASSLARTGDRNQPQHF. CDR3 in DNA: TGTGCCAGCAGCTTAGCGCGGACAGGGGATCGCAATCAGCCCCAGCATTTT.

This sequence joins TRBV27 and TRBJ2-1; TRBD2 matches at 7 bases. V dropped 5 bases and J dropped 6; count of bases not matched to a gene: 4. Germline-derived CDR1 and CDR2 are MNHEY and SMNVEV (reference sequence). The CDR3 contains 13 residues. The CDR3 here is CASSPRTSNEQFF. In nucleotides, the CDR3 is TGTGCCAGCAGTCCAAGGACTAGCAATGAGCAGTTCTTC.

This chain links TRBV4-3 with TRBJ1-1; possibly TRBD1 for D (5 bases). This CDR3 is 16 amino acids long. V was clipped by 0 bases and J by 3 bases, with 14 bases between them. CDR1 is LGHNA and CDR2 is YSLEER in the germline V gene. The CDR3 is CASSQDRGAGDTEAFF. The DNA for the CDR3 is TGCGCCAGCAGCCAAGATCGCGGGGCCGGGGACACTGAAGCTTTCTTT.

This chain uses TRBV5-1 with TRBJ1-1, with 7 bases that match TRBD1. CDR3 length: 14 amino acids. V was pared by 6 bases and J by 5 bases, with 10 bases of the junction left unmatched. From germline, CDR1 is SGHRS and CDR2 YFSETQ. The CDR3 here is CASTLTAGGTEAFF. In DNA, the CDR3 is TGCGCCAGCACACTGACGGCAGGGGGGACTGAAGCTTTCTTT.

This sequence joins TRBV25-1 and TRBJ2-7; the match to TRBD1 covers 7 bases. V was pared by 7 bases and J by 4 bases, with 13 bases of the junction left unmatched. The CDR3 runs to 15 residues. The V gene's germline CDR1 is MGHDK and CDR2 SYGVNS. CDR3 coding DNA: TGTGCCAGCACCCAAGCGACAGGGTGGGTATACGAGCAGTACTTC. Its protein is CASTQATGWVYEQYF.

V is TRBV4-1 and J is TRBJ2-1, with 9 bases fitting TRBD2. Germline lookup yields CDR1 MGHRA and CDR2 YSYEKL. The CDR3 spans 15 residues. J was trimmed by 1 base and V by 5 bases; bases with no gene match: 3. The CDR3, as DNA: TGCGCCAGCAGCGGCGGGGGGGGATCCTACAATGAGCAGTTCTTC. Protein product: CASSGGGGSYNEQFF.

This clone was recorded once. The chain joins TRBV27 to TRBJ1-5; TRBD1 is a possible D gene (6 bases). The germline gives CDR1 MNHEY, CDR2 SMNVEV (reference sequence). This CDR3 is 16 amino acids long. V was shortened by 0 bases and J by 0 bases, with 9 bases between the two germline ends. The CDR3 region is CASSLSAGVSNQPQHF. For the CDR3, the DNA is TGTGCCAGCAGTTTATCGGCAGGGGTTAGCAATCAGCCCCAGCATTTT.

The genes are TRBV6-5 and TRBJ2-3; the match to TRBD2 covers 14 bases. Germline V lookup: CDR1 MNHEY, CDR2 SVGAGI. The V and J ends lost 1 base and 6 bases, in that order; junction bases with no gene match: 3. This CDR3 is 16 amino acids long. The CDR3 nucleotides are TGTGCCAGCAGTTACTATCGGACTAGCGGGAGGGATACGCAGTATTTT. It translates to CASSYYRTSGRDTQYF.

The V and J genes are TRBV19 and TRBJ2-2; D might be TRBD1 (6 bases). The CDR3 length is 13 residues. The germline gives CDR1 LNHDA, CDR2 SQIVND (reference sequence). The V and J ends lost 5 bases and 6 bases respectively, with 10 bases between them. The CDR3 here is CASSAKGAGELFF. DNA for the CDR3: TGTGCCAGTAGTGCCAAGGGGGCCGGGGAGCTGTTTTTT.

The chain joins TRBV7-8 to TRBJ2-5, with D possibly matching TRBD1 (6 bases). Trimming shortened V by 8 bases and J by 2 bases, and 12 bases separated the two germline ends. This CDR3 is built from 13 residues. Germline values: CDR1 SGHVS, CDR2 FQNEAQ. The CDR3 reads CASRGQLQETQYF. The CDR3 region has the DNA TGTGCCAGCCGCGGACAGCTGCAAGAGACCCAGTACTTC.

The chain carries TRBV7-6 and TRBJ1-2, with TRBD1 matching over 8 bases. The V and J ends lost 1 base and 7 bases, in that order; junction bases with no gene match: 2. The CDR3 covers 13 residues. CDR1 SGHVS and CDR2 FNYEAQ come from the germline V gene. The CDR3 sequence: CASSLGRGRGYTF. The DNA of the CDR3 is TGTGCCAGCAGCTTAGGCAGGGGGCGTGGCTACACCTTC.

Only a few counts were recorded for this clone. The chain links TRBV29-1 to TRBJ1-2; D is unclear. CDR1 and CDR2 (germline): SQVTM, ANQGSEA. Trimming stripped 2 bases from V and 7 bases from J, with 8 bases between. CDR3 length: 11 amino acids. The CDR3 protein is CSVEPGSGYTF. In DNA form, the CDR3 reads TGCAGCGTTGAACCGGGGTCTGGCTACACCTTC.

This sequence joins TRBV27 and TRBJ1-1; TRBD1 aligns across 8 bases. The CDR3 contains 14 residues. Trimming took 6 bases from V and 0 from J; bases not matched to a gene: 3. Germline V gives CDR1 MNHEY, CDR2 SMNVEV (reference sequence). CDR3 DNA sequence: TGTGCCAGCAGCCCACAGGGGGTGAACACTGAAGCTTTCTTT. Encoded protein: CASSPQGVNTEAFF.

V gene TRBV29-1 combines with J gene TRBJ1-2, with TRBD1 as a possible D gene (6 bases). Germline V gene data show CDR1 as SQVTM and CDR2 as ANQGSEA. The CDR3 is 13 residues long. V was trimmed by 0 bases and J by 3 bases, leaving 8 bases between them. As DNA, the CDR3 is TGCAGCGTTGAAGAACAGGGCTACTATGGCTACACCTTC. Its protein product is CSVEEQGYYGYTF.

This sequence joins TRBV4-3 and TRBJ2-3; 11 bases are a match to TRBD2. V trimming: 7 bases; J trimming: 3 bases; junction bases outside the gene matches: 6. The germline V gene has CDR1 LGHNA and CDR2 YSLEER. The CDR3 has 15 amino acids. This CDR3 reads CASTQGLAETDTQYF. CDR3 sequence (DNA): TGCGCCAGCACCCAGGGACTAGCGGAGACAGATACGCAGTATTTT.

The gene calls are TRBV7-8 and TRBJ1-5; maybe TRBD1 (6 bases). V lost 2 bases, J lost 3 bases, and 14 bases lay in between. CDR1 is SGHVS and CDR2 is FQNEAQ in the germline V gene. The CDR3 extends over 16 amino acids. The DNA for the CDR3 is TGTGCCAGCAGCTTATCGCAGGGGTTGAACAATCAGCCCCAGCATTTT. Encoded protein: CASSLSQGLNNQPQHF.

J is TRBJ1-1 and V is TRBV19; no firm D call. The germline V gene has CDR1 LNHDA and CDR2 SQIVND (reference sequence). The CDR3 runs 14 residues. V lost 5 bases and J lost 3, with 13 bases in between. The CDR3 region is CASSPPPGYTEAFF. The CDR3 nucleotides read TGTGCCAGTAGTCCCCCCCCCGGTTACACTGAAGCTTTCTTT.

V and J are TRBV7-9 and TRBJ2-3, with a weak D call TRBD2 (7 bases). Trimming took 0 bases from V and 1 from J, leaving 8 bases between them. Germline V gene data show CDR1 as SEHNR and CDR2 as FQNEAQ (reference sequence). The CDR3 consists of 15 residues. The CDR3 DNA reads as TGTGCCAGCAGCTTAGCGGGGGGGCGCACAGATACGCAGTATTTT. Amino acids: CASSLAGGRTDTQYF.

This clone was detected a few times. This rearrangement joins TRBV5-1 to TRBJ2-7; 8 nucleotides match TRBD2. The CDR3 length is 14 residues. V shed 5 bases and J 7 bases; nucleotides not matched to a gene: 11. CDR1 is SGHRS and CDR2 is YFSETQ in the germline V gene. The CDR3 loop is CASRPEREPGEQYF. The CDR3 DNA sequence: TGCGCCAGCAGACCGGAGCGGGAGCCGGGAGAGCAGTACTTC.

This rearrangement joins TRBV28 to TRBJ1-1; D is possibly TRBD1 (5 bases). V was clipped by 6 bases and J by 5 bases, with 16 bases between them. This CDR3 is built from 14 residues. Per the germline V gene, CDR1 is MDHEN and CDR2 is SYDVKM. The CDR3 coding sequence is TGTGCCAGCAGACCCGACAGTGAAGTGACTGAAGCTTTCTTT. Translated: CASRPDSEVTEAFF.

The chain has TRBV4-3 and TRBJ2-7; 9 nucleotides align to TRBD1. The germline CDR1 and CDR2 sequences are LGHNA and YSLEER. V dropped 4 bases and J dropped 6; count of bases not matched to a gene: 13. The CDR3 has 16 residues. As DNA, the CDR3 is TGCGCCAGCAGCCCTGAGTACAGGGGGCTTTCTCGCGAGCAGTACTTC. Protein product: CASSPEYRGLSREQYF.

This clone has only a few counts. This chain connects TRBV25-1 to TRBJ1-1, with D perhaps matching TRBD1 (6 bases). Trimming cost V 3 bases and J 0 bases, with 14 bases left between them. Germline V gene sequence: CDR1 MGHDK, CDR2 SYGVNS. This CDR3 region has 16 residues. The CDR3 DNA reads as TGTGCCAGCAGTGACCTACAGGGAAACATGAACACTGAAGCTTTCTTT. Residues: CASSDLQGNMNTEAFF.

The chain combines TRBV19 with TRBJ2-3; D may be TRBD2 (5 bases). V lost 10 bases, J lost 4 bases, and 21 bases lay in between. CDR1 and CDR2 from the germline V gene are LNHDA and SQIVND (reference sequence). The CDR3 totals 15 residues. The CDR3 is CATSVILGEPDTQYF. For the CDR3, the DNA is TGTGCCACCTCGGTTATCTTGGGAGAACCAGATACGCAGTATTTT.

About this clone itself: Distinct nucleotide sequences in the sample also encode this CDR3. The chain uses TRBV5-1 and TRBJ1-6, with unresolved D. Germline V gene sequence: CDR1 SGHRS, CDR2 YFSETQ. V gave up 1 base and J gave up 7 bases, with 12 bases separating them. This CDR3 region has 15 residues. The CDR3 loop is CASSLSAGSNSPLHF. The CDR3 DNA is TGCGCCAGCAGCTTGTCAGCGGGTAGCAATTCACCCCTCCACTTT.

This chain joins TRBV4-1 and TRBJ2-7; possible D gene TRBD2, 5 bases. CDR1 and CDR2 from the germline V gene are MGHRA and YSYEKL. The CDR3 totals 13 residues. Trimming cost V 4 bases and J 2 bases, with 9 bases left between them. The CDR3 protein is CASSPHGTYEQYF. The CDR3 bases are TGCGCCAGCAGCCCTCACGGGACCTACGAGCAGTACTTC.

The CDR3 region has the DNA TGTGCTAGTGGTTTGGCGGACGTGGACAGGCCCAATAGCAATCAGCCCCAGCATTTT. Protein sequence: CASGLADVDRPNSNQPQHF. The rearrangement joins TRBV12-5 to TRBJ1-5, with 7 bases identical to TRBD1. The ends lost 1 base at V and 0 bases at J; junction bases unmatched: 12. Germline CDR1 and CDR2: LGHNT and FRNRAP. The CDR3 consists of 19 residues.

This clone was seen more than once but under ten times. The CDR3 reads CASRTGPYGYTF. The CDR3 DNA reads as TGTGCCAGCAGAACAGGGCCCTATGGCTACACCTTC. The V and J genes are TRBV6-5 and TRBJ1-2; D is perhaps TRBD1 (6 bases). V was shortened by 6 bases and J by 4 bases, with 9 bases between the two germline ends. CDR1 and CDR2 (germline): MNHEY, SVGAGI. This CDR3 region has 12 residues.